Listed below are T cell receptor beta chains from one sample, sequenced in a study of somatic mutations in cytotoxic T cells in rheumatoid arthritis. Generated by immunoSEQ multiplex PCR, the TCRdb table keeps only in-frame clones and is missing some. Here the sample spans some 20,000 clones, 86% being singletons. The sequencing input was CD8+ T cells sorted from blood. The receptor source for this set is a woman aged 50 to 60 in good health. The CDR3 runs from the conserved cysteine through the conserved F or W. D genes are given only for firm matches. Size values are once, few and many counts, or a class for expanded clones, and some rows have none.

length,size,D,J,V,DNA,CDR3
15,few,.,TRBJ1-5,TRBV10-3,TGTGCCATCAGGGATGAGCGGGACACAGATCAGCCCCAGCATTTT,CAIRDERDTDQPQHF
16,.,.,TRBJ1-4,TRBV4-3,TGCGCCAGCAGCCCGATGGCGAGGACATCTAATGAAAAACTGTTTTTT,CASSPMARTSNEKLFF
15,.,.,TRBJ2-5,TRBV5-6,TGTGCCAGCAGCAATAATCTCCAGGGTTCGGAGACCCAGTACTTC,CASSNNLQGSETQYF
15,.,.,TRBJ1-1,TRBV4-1,TGCGCCAGCAGCCAAGATCCCCTACACGTCCTTGAAGCTTTCTTT,CASSQDPLHVLEAFF
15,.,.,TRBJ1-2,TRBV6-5,TGTGCCAGCAGTTACTTTTGGGGAGGGAGCTATGGCTACACCTTC,CASSYFWGGSYGYTF
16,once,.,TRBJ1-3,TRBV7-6,TGTGCCAGCAGCTTACCGATCGGGGGAAGTGAAAACACCATATATTTT,CASSLPIGGSENTIYF
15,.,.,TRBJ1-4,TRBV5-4,TGTGCCAGCAGCGTTCGGAGCTTAACTAATGAAAAACTGTTTTTT,CASSVRSLTNEKLFF
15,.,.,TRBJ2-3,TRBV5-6,TGTGCCAGCAGCAGGGGGACAACTAGCACAGATACGCAGTATTTT,CASSRGTTSTDTQYF
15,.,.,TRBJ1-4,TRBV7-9,TGTGCCAGCAGTTCCCCGGGAGGCACTAATGAAAAACTGTTTTTT,CASSSPGGTNEKLFF
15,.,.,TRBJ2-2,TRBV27,TGTGCCAGCAGTTTATCTTGGGGGCTGGGCGGGGAGCTGTTTTTT,CASSLSWGLGGELFF
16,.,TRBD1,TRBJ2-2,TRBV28,TGTGCCAGCAGTCCGGACAGGGGAGAGCGCGCCGGGGAGCTGTTTTTT,CASSPDRGERAGELFF
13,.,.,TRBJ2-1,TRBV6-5,TGTGCCAGCAGTTATACGGGTAACGATGAGCAGTTCTTC,CASSYTGNDEQFF
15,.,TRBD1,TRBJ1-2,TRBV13,TGTGCCAGCAGCCTGGACAGGGCGGCTAACTATGGCTACACCTTC,CASSLDRAANYGYTF
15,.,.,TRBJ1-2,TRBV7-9,TGTGCCAGCAGCTTAGAAGCCGATTGGGGTTATGGCTACACCTTC,CASSLEADWGYGYTF
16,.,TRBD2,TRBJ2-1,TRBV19,TGTGCCAGTAGTATACTGGGGGGGAGAAAGGAAAATGAGCAGTTCTTC,CASSILGGRKENEQFF
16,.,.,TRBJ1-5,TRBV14,TGTGCCAGCAGCCAAGAGGGCAGGGCCGGGAATCAGCCCCAGCATTTT,CASSQEGRAGNQPQHF
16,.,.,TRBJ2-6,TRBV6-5,TGTGCCAGCAGTTACTCGGGGGGCTCTGGGGCCAACGTCCTGACTTTC,CASSYSGGSGANVLTF
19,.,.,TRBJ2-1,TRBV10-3,TGTGCCATCAGTGAGTCTCGTGGGTCAGGGAACGGGGAACTCTATGAGCAGTTCTTC,CAISESRGSGNGELYEQFF
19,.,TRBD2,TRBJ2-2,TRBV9,TGTGCCAGCAGCGTCGGACTAGCGGGGGTGACACTCAACACCGGGGAGCTGTTTTTT,CASSVGLAGVTLNTGELFF
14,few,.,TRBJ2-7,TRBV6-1,TGTGCCAGCAGTGAAGCGGGCGCGTCCTACGAGCAGTACTTC,CASSEAGASYEQYF
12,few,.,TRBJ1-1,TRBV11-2,TGTGCCAGCAGCCCCTCTGGAACTGAAGCTTTCTTT,CASSPSGTEAFF
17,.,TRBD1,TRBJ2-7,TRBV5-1,TGCGCCAGCAGCACGACTTCCACCGGGACAGGGGACTACGAGCAGTACTTC,CASSTTSTGTGDYEQYF
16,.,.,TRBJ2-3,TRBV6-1,TGTGCCAGCAGTGAAGAACAGGGGGAGGGGAGAGATACGCAGTATTTT,CASSEEQGEGRDTQYF
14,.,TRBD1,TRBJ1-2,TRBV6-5,TGTGCCAGCAGTGGACAGGCGACGAACTATGGCTACACCTTC,CASSGQATNYGYTF
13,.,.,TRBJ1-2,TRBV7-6,TGTGCCAGCAGCTTAGCAGGGTCCTATGGCTACACCTTC,CASSLAGSYGYTF
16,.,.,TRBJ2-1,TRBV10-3,TGTGCCATCAGTCCCCCCCGGACCGACTCCTACAATGAGCAGTTCTTC,CAISPPRTDSYNEQFF
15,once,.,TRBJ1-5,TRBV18,TGTGCCAGCTCACCACCAGAGTATAGCAATCAGCCCCAGCATTTT,CASSPPEYSNQPQHF
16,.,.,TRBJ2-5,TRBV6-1,TGTGCCAGCAGTGAAGAAGGCTCGGGTCAACAAGAGACCCAGTACTTC,CASSEEGSGQQETQYF
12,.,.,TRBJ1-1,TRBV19,TGTGCCAGTAGTGGACCCGACACTGAAGCTTTCTTT,CASSGPDTEAFF
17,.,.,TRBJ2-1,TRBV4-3,TGCGCCAGCAGCCAAGATTGGGAGGGGGCGATATACAATGAGCAGTTCTTC,CASSQDWEGAIYNEQFF
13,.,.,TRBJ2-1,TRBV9,TGTGCCAGCAGCGCAGGAGACAGTAATGAGCAGTTCTTC,CASSAGDSNEQFF
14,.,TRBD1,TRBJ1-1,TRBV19,TGTGCCAGTAGCAGGACAGGGGGAAACACTGAAGCTTTCTTT,CASSRTGGNTEAFF
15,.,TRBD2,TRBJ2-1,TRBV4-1,TGCGCCAGCAGCCAATCGGGGGGTTACTACAATGAGCAGTTCTTC,CASSQSGGYYNEQFF
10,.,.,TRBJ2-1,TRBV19,TGTGCCAGTAGCCAAGGGGAGCAGTTCTTC,CASSQGEQFF
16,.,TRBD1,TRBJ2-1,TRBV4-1,TGCGCCAGCAGCCACGGTCCCGGGACAGGGGGAAATGAGCAGTTCTTC,CASSHGPGTGGNEQFF
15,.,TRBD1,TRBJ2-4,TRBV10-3,TGTGCCATCGGACTCGGACAGGGGTCGGAATTGATTCAGTACTTC,CAIGLGQGSELIQYF
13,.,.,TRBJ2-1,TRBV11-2,TGTGCCAGCAGCTTACGTGGGGGGTTCGAGCAGTTCTTC,CASSLRGGFEQFF
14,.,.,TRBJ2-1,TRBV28,TGTGCCAGCATCGAAGGATTTGGGTACAATGAGCAGTTCTTC,CASIEGFGYNEQFF
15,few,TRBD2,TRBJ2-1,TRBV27,TGTGCCAGCAGTTTACCGGGCGGGGGGGTCAATGAGCAGTTCTTC,CASSLPGGGVNEQFF
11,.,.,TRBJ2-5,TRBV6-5,TGTGCCAGCAGTTACTCCGAGACCCAGTACTTC,CASSYSETQYF
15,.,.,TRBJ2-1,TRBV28,TGTGCCAGCACCCTCCAGGCACCCTCCTACAATGAGCAGTTCTTC,CASTLQAPSYNEQFF
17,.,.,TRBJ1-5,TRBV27,TGTGCCAGCAGAACCATGCTGGCACAGGGTGGGAATCAGCCCCAGCATTTT,CASRTMLAQGGNQPQHF
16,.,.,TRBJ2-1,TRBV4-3,TGCGCCAGCAGCCAAGATATACAGAACTCCTACAATGAGCAGTTCTTC,CASSQDIQNSYNEQFF
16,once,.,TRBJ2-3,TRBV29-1,TGCAGCGTTGTGTATGGGGGGGGCCAGGACACAGATACGCAGTATTTT,CSVVYGGGQDTDTQYF
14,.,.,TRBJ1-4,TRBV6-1,TGTGCCTCCGGACAGATCCCTTATAATGAAAAACTGTTTTTT,CASGQIPYNEKLFF